This T cell receptor (beta chain) is from a study of regulatory T cells in long-lasting Graves disease. Whole-study findings and limits: It was in persistent disease that TRBV28, TRBJ1-2 and TRBJ2-5 were favored. Exclusively peripheral blood, rather than thyroid tissue, was studied. Lower TCR diversity was seen in persistent Graves' patients than in newly diagnosed ones.

This clonotype was detected ten times or more. What it binds is not known. The authors built TCR beta libraries using iRepertoire HTBI primers and Arm-PCR of CDR3 regions. TCRdb re-called the multiplex PCR reads through MiXCR, storing one row per CDR3 protein. Of about 440,000 distinct CDR3 sequences in the sample, roughly 15% were seen once. Germline lookup yields CDR1 MDHEN and CDR2 SYDVKM. This CDR3 has 17 residues. The V end lost 5 bases, the J end lost 1 base, and 20 bases lay between the germline ends. As for time point: newly diagnosed GD, antithyroid drugs for less than 3 months. Following extraction of RNA from PBMCs, that RNA was used to make the TCR library. These data were likewise used in another study, on T cells in Graves' hyperthyroidism and ophthalmopathy. That paper notes: Patients were excluded because of uncontrolled infection, other autoimmune disease, pregnancy or lactation.

The chain recombines TRBV28 with TRBJ1-1, with no clear D. The sequence came from a woman aged 18-30 years with Graves disease. Sequences were derived from peripheral blood mononuclear cells (PBMCs), sampled at new diagnosis, from a patient treated with antithyroid drugs. Here the CDR3 reads CASSPVEGAPSNTEAFF. As DNA, the CDR3 is TGTGCCAGCAGTCCGGTCGAGGGAGCACCTTCGAACACTGAAGCTTTCTTT.